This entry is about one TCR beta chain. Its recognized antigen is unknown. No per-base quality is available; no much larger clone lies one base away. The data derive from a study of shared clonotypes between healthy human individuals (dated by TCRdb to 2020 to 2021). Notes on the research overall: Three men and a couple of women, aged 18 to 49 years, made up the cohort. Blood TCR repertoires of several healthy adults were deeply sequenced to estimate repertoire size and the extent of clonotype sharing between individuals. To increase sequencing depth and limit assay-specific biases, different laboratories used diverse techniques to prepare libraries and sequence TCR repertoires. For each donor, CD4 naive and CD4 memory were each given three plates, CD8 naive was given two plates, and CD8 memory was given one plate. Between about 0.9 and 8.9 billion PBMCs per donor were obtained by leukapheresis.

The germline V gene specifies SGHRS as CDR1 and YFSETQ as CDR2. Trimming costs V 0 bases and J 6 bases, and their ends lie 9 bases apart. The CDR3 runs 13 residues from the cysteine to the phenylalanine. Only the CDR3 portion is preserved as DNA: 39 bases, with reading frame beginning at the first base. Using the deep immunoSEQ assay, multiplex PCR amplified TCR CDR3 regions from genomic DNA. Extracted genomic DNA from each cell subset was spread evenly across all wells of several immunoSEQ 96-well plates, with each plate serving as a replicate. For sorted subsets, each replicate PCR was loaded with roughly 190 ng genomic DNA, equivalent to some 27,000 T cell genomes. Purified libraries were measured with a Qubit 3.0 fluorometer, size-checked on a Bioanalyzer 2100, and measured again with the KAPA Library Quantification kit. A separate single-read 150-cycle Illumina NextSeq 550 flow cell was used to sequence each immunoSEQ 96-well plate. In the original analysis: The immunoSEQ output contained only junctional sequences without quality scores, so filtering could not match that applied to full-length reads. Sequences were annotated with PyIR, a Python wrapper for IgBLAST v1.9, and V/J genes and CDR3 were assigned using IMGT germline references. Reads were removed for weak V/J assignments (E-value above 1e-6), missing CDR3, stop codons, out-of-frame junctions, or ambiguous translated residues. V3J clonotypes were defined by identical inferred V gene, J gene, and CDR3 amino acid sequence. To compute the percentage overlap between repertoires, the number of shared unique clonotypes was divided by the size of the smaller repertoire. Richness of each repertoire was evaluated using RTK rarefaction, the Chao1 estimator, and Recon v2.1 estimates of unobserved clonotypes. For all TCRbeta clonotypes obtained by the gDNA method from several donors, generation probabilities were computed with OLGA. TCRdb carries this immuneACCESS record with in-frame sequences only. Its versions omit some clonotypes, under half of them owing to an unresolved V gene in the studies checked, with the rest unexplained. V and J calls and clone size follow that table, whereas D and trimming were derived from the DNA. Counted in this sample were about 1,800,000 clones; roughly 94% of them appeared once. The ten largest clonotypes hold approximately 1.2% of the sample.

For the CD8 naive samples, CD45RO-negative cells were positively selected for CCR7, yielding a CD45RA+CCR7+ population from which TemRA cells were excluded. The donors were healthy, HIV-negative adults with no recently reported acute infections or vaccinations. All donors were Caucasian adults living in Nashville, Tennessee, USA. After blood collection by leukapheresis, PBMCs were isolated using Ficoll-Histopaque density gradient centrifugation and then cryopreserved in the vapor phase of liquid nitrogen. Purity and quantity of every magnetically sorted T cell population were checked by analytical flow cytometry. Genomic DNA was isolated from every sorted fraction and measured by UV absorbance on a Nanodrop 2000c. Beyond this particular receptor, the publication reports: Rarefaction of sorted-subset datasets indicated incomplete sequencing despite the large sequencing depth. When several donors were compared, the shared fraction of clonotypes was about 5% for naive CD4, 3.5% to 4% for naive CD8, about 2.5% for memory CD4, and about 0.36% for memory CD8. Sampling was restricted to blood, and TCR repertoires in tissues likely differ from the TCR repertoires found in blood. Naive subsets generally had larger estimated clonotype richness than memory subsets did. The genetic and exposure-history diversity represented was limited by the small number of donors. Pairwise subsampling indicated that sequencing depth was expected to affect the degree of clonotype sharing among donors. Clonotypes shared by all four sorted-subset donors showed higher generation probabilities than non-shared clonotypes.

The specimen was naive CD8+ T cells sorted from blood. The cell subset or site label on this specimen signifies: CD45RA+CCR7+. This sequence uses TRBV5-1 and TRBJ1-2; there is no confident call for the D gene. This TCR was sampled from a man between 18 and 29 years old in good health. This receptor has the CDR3 CASSLVAGDGYTF. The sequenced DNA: TGCGCCAGCAGCTTGGTGGCAGGTGATGGCTACACCTTC.